The 12 T cell receptor beta chains below all came from one sample that was sequenced in a study of spatial heterogeneity in lung cancer. One entry per CDR3 protein results from TCRdb running MiXCR on the 5' RACE reads. The sample includes under 150,000 distinct CDR3 sequences, 10% to 13% seen only once; the top ten take roughly 26%. Time point noted: blood at routine non-recurrence follow-up after resection. The specimen was PBMCs, collected at follow-up. The source is a female donor with early-stage non-small cell lung cancer.

The CDR3 sequence: CASSLGMRGSEAFF. CDR3 DNA: TGTGCCAGCAGCTTAGGGATGCGGGGATCTGAAGCTTTCTTT. The chain links TRBV7-9 to TRBJ1-1; D not resolved. Germline-derived CDR1 and CDR2 are SEHNR and FQNEAQ (reference sequence). Trimming took 1 base from V and 6 from J, leaving 12 bases between them. This CDR3 contains 14 residues.

The rearrangement uses TRBV24-1 and TRBJ2-3; no definite D call. This CDR3 has 14 amino acids. Trimming removed 7 bases from V and 3 bases from J, with 13 bases in between. Per germline, CDR1 KGHDR and CDR2 SFDVKD. CDR3 region: CATRSDVGTDTQYF. The DNA for the CDR3 is TGTGCCACCAGGTCGGACGTCGGGACAGATACGCAGTATTTT.

The rearrangement uses TRBV12-3 or TRBV12-4 and TRBJ1-1; tentatively, D is TRBD1 (6 bases). The CDR3 spans 15 residues. The V gene lost 7 bases and the J gene lost 0 bases, with 15 bases spanning the gap. CDR3 sequence reads: CASTSDRRLNTEAFF. The CDR3 DNA reads TGTGCCAGCACCTCAGACAGGCGACTGAACACTGAAGCTTTCTTT.

The chain couples TRBV5-1 to TRBJ2-1, with a possible D match to TRBD2 (6 bases). This CDR3 has 14 residues. Germline loops: CDR1 SGHRS, CDR2 YFSETQ. V dropped 7 bases and J dropped 8 bases, with 19 bases sitting between them. The CDR3 sequence is CASVRDSTKDEQFF. CDR3 bases: TGCGCCAGCGTTCGGGACTCTACAAAGGATGAGCAGTTCTTC.

The chain recombines TRBV6-6 with TRBJ2-7; TRBD1 matches 7 bases. Germline trimming cut 3 bases from V and 2 bases from J; bases unmatched to any gene: 4. The CDR3 sequence is 14 residues long. In germline, CDR1 is MNHNY, CDR2 SVGAGI (reference sequence). Here the CDR3 DNA reads TGTGCCAGCAGTTATTCAGGGGGACCCTACGAGCAGTACTTC. It translates to CASSYSGGPYEQYF.

This chain joins TRBV29-1 and TRBJ1-1; 7 bases line up with TRBD1. After removal of 6 bases from V and 0 bases from J, the junction contained 10 bases not matched to a gene. The CDR3 has 15 residues. Germline V gene lookup returns CDR1 SQVTM and CDR2 ANQGSEA. The CDR3 coding sequence is TGCAGCGTGAGAGAGACAGGGTTCATGAACACTGAAGCTTTCTTT. Residues: CSVRETGFMNTEAFF.

This clonotype came up a few times. The V and J genes are TRBV4-1 and TRBJ2-3; D is unresolved. Trimming cost V 5 bases and J 2 bases, with 11 bases left between them. Germline V CDR1 and CDR2: MGHRA, YSYEKL. This CDR3 spans 14 amino acids. CDR3 protein: CASSIRRPTDTQYF. The CDR3 nucleotides are TGCGCCAGCAGCATCCGTAGGCCCACAGATACGCAGTATTTT.

As DNA, the CDR3 is TGTGCCAGCAGCTTATTAGGGAACACCGGGGAGCTGTTTTTT. It codes for CASSLLGNTGELFF. This rearrangement joins TRBV11-2 to TRBJ2-2; no definite D call. The V end lost 2 bases, the J end lost 1 base, and 5 bases lay between the germline ends. The germline CDR1 and CDR2 sequences are SGHAT and FQNNGV. The CDR3 covers 14 residues.

This clonotype was observed a handful of times. The chain carries TRBV9 and TRBJ2-5; D possibly corresponds to TRBD2 (5 bases). There are 13 residues in the CDR3. Per the germline V gene, CDR1 is SGDLS and CDR2 is YYNGEE. The V and J ends lost 3 bases and 5 bases respectively, with 11 bases between them. DNA for the CDR3: TGTGCCAGCAGCGCCCCGGGATTGGAGACCCAGTACTTC. Protein sequence: CASSAPGLETQYF.

This clonotype appeared many times. V is TRBV7-2 and J is TRBJ2-4; D unresolved. Trimming pared 1 base from V and 8 bases from J, leaving 9 bases between. Per germline, CDR1 SGHTA and CDR2 FQGNSA. This CDR3 region has 13 residues. The CDR3, as DNA: TGTGCCAGCAGCTTAGGAACTTCGGACATTCAGTACTTC. Translation gives CASSLGTSDIQYF.

In its sample, this clonotype was seen many times. CDR3 in amino acids: CASRLADPGNIQYF. DNA of the CDR3: TGTGCCAGCAGACTAGCGGATCCCGGTAACATTCAGTACTTC. The chain couples TRBV2 to TRBJ2-4, with TRBD2 identical over 8 bases. Germline V CDR1 and CDR2: SNHLY, FYNNEI. The CDR3 runs to 14 residues. The V gene end was trimmed by 6 bases and the J gene end by 7 bases; junction bases not matched to a gene: 8. The full variable domain, in which reference TRBV2 and TRBJ2-4 provide the parts outside the CDR3, is EPEVTQTPSHQVTQMGQEVILRCVPISNHLYFYWYRQILGQKVEFLVSFYNNEISEKSEIFDDQFSVERPDGSNFTLKIRSTKLEDSAMYFCASRLADPGNIQYFGAGTRLSVL.

In its sample, this clonotype was seen a few times. The V gene is TRBV29-1, the J gene TRBJ1-2; D is undetermined. The CDR3 contains 12 residues. Per the germline V gene, CDR1 is SQVTM and CDR2 is ANQGSEA. Trimming left V 6 bases short and J 0 bases short, with 8 bases between. CDR3 in amino acids: CSVAPPNYGYTF. The CDR3 DNA reads as TGCAGCGTGGCTCCCCCTAACTATGGCTACACCTTC.